This T cell receptor beta chain was documented in a study of T cells in Graves' hyperthyroidism and ophthalmopathy (dated by TCRdb to the late 2010s). General notes on the study: Peripheral blood samples were taken at initial diagnosis, before any treatment was given. The paper describes TCR Vbeta CDR3 sequencing of 120 to 150 peripheral blood samples, made up of 43 ophthalmopathy patients, some 80 hyperthyroidism patients and roughly 17 progressor patients. The 100 discovery patients were randomly split 7:3 into training and test sets. Whether ophthalmopathy could be predicted prospectively was tested in an independent validation cohort made up of about 18 hyperthyroidism patients plus 17 patients who later progressed to ophthalmopathy. Thyroid tissue and blood T-cell repertoires from roughly six Graves' hyperthyroidism patients were also compared in the study. After sampling, hyperthyroidism patients received methimazole starting at 30 mg daily, and ophthalmopathy patients received high-dose intravenous methylprednisolone. TCR V-J signatures able to tell the groups apart were searched for in a discovery cohort of approximately 95 patients, of whom 43 had Graves' ophthalmopathy and about 60 had stable Graves' hyperthyroidism.

The TCR beta CDR3 regions were amplified from RNA transcripts. For the first round of RT-PCR on the TCR CDR3, the HTBI primer set was used together with the Qiagen OneStep RT-PCR kit. Libraries were constructed in a second round of multiplex PCR, after which size selection and purification were carried out. Paired-end sequencing of the libraries was performed with 100 bp reads on an Illumina HiSeq2000. As for how the authors treated the data: Raw data were processed with SOAPnuke, discarding reads with adapters, uncalled bases, mean Phred below 15, or no exact constant-primer or identifier match. COPE v1.2.5 was used to merge high-quality paired reads, and clonotypes were defined as unique nucleotide sequences. MiTCR v1.1 was used to align clonotypes to the IMGT TRBV, TRBD and TRBJ reference segments. The analysis was restricted to V-J combinations with a frequency above 0.0001, which together covered 99.2% of the repertoires. A TCS score was defined as the ratio of F50 (clonal expansion) to E x V (chaos), with BLOSUM62-based TCRdist applied between CDR3 peptides within each V-J. Welch's t-statistics and random forest reduced just over 500 V-J features to 13, which were used in a naive Bayes classifier (R e1071). TCRdb took the public reads, trimmed them with fastp at Q25, ran MiXCR for clone calling and kept in-frame beta chains. Rows with a matching CDR3 protein are joined into one entry that keeps the most common DNA and genes. These V and J calls rely on TCRdb rather than the paper's analysis. Counted in this sample were around 290,000 distinct CDR3 sequences; approximately 15% of them appeared once. Of the sample, under 8% is held by the ten largest clones.

This clonotype occurred many times. What antigen it recognizes has not been identified. No quality values exist for individual bases; no much larger clone is one base distant. Stable Graves' hyperthyroidism was defined as the absence of progression to ophthalmopathy over 18 months of follow-up. Hyperthyroidism patients were newly diagnosed, with disease duration under 2 months, and aged 18 to 65 years. Patients with uncontrolled infections, other autoimmune diseases, pregnancy or lactation were excluded. Diagnoses were based on clinical symptoms, serum thyroxine and TRAb, thyroid ultrasound and orbital computed tomography. PBMCs were separated from under 11 ml of fresh peripheral blood using Ficoll-Paque density gradient centrifugation. Trizol reagent was used to extract total RNA, and RNA quality was then checked on an Agilent 2100 Bioanalyzer. The CDR3 holds 14 amino acids from the cysteine to the phenylalanine. The sequence is cut down to CDR3 DNA, 42 bases in frame from base 1. V is shortened by 6 bases, J by 7 bases, and the region joining them spans 18 bases. CDR1 and CDR2, per the germline V gene, are SNHLY and FYNNEI.

Study-wide conclusions, independent of this receptor: Ophthalmopathy was separated from stable hyperthyroidism by a 13 V-J signature model, with approximately 86% sensitivity and around 81% specificity obtained in cross-validation and 80%/75% obtained in testing. No statistical method was used to set the sample size in advance, and investigators knew the group allocation. In validation, the model predicted progression to ophthalmopathy a median of approximately 6.6 months before onset, with roughly 70% sensitivity and roughly 77% specificity. Most expanded thyroid clonotypes (frequency above 0.001) were also detected in blood, a finding suggesting that blood repertoires may reflect thyroid immune responses.

This TCR was sampled from a woman aged 40 to 50 with Graves' hyperthyroidism. Input material: blood. Recombination linked TRBV2 to TRBJ1-1, with the D gene too uncertain to name. CDR3 reads: CASRSIDPGNEAFF. The nucleotides read TGTGCCAGCAGATCGATAGACCCCGGCAATGAAGCTTTCTTT.